One and the same sample provided the 27 T cell receptor beta chains below, sequenced in a study of type 1 regulatory T cells. Their recognized antigens are unknown. Study-wide results and limits: Type 1 regulatory T cells had a more restricted TCR repertoire than non-type 1 regulatory T cells.

TCRdb re-derived calls from the reads in MiXCR, one entry per CDR3 protein. There are tens of thousands of distinct CDR3 sequences in the sample; roughly 20% occur only once, and roughly 8.3% lies in the top ten. Source material: cultured type 1 regulatory T (Tr1) cells, either the whole culture or a sorted fraction (not recorded which). These receptors were taken from a human donor in good health.

The chain couples TRBV7-2 to TRBJ2-5; 15 bases are shared with TRBD2. With 6 bases clipped from V and 4 bases from J, the junction kept 3 bases outside the gene matches. The CDR3 length is 15 residues. In germline, CDR1 is SGHTA, CDR2 FQGNSA. The CDR3 DNA is TGTGCCAGCAGTCGGACTAGCGGGAGGGGAGAGACCCAGTACTTC. Protein sequence: CASSRTSGRGETQYF.

About this clonotype itself: Compared with germline, one end of the junction differs, possibly owing to a read error. This chain connects TRBV7-2 to TRBJ2-7, with D perhaps assigned TRBD1 or TRBD2 (5 bases each). CDR3 size: 15 residues. Germline lookup yields CDR1 SGHTA and CDR2 FQGNSA. The CDR3 DNA reads as TGTGCCAGCAGCTCCCCCGGGACCCTATCCTACGAGCAGCACTTC. Protein sequence: CASSSPGTLSYEQHF.

The chain carries TRBV20-1 and TRBJ2-1, with 8 bases fitting TRBD2. This CDR3 spans 13 amino acids. V lost 3 bases, J lost 4 bases, and 2 bases stayed unmatched. The germline V gene has CDR1 DFQATT and CDR2 SNEGSKA (reference sequence). CDR3 coding DNA: TGCAGTGCTAGGCGGGGGGATTACAATGAGCAGTTCTTC. This gives the protein CSARRGDYNEQFF.

This clonotype was seen a single time. The gene calls are TRBV11-2 and TRBJ2-3, with 8 bases that match TRBD2. This CDR3 has 18 amino acids. Germline assignment: CDR1 SGHAT and CDR2 FQNNGV. V shed 7 bases, J shed 3 bases, and the junction held 18 bases outside the gene matches. For the CDR3, the DNA is TGTGCCAGCACCAAATCAACGGTGGCGGGAGGCCAGACAGATACGCAGTATTTT. Translation: CASTKSTVAGGQTDTQYF. The whole variable domain, filled in from reference TRBV11-2 and TRBJ2-3, reads EAGVAQSPRYKIIEKRQSVAFWCNPISGHATLYWYQQILGQGPKLLIQFQNNGVVDDSQLPKDRFSAERLKGVDSTLKIQPAKLEDSAVYLCASTKSTVAGGQTDTQYFGPGTRLTVL.

This clonotype was observed many times. The V gene is TRBV20-1, the J gene TRBJ1-1; D uncertain. This CDR3 has 11 residues. Trimming removed 5 bases from V and 1 base from J, with 5 bases in between. Germline V gives CDR1 DFQATT, CDR2 SNEGSKA (reference sequence). The CDR3 DNA is TGCAGTGCTGCAGGGAACACTGAAGCTTTCTTT. Encoded protein: CSAAGNTEAFF.

This chain links TRBV12-3 or TRBV12-4 with TRBJ2-7; no clear D. The CDR3 consists of 13 residues. Trimming left V 7 bases short and J 2 bases short, with 12 bases between. The CDR3: CASTQHGPYEQYF. In DNA, the CDR3 is TGTGCCAGCACTCAACATGGCCCCTACGAGCAGTACTTC.

The CDR3 region is CASSNPGTGSYGYTF. CDR3 DNA sequence: TGTGCCAGCAGTAACCCCGGGACAGGGTCCTATGGCTACACCTTC. The V call is TRBV6-5, the J call TRBJ1-2; 9 nucleotides line up with TRBD1. The CDR3 runs 15 residues. Germline CDR1 MNHEY, CDR2 SVGAGI. The ends lost 5 bases at V and 4 bases at J; junction bases unmatched: 8.

The table lists this clonotype with many counts. This chain uses TRBV5-1 with TRBJ2-2; D is perhaps TRBD2 (6 bases). From germline, CDR1 is SGHRS and CDR2 YFSETQ. The germline V and J ends were trimmed by 1 base and 6 bases, with 13 bases remaining between them. The CDR3 has 15 residues. The CDR3 is CASSLSGGSPGELFF. The CDR3 bases are TGCGCCAGCAGCTTGTCCGGGGGATCGCCCGGGGAGCTGTTTTTT.

This chain connects TRBV30 to TRBJ1-1; possible D gene TRBD1, 6 bases. V lost 0 bases to trimming and J lost 3 bases, with 11 bases between them. CDR3 length: 14 amino acids. CDR1 is GTSNPN and CDR2 is SVGIG in the germline V gene (reference sequence). CDR3: CAWSVTGRDTEAFF. CDR3 DNA sequence: TGTGCCTGGAGTGTAACAGGGCGGGACACTGAAGCTTTCTTT.

This clonotype came up a few times. The chain carries TRBV5-1 and TRBJ2-7, with TRBD2 matching 10 bases. CDR3 length equals 14 residues. V gave up 0 bases and J gave up 7 bases; unmatched junction bases: 4. Germline loops: CDR1 SGHRS, CDR2 YFSETQ. CDR3 sequence: CASSLVLAGVEQYF. CDR3 sequence (DNA): TGCGCCAGCAGCTTGGTTCTAGCGGGAGTGGAGCAGTACTTC.

This clonotype was seen a handful of times. This chain uses TRBV5-1 with TRBJ2-1; 11 nucleotides line up with TRBD2. This CDR3 contains 17 residues. V lost 4 bases and J lost 8; bases outside the gene matches: 14. The germline gives CDR1 SGHRS, CDR2 YFSETQ. CDR3 coding DNA: TGCGCCAGCAGCCTAACCCTTACTAGCGGGAGTATCGATGAGCAGTTCTTC. It specifies CASSLTLTSGSIDEQFF. Using reference TRBV5-1 and TRBJ2-1 for the parts outside the CDR3, the full variable domain is KAGVTQTPRYLIKTRGQQVTLSCSPISGHRSVSWYQQTPGQGLQFLFEYFSETQRNKGNFPGRFSGRQFSNSRSEMNVSTLELGDSALYLCASSLTLTSGSIDEQFFGPGTRLTVL.

This clonotype was found many times. The chain couples TRBV5-6 to TRBJ2-3; D unclear. The CDR3 runs 12 residues. CDR1 and CDR2 from the germline V gene are SGHDT and YYEEEE. V shed 4 bases and J shed 3 bases, with 6 bases lying between them. CDR3 DNA: TGTGCCAGCAGCGGATCTACAGATACGCAGTATTTT. Amino acid sequence: CASSGSTDTQYF.

The chain employs TRBV5-1 and TRBJ2-7; D is undetermined. The germline V and J ends were trimmed by 0 bases and 7 bases, with 11 bases remaining between them. CDR1 is SGHRS, CDR2 YFSETQ, per germline. The CDR3 has 13 residues. The chain's CDR3 is CASSLAPGWEQYF. In nucleotides, the CDR3 is TGCGCCAGCAGCTTGGCCCCGGGTTGGGAGCAGTACTTC.

The chain combines TRBV3-1 with TRBJ2-1; unclear D gene. Germline-derived CDR1 and CDR2 are LGHDT and YNNKEL (reference sequence). There are 12 residues in the CDR3. Trimming cost V 1 base and J 6 bases, with 4 bases left between them. CDR3 protein: CASSQVANEQFF. DNA for the CDR3: TGTGCCAGCAGCCAAGTGGCCAATGAGCAGTTCTTC.

This clonotype was picked up a small number of times. V gene TRBV20-1 combines with J gene TRBJ2-7; TRBD1 might be the D (6 bases). The CDR3 covers 14 residues. Per the germline V gene, CDR1 is DFQATT and CDR2 is SNEGSKA (reference sequence). Trimming stripped 3 bases from V and 3 bases from J, with 15 bases between. The CDR3 DNA reads as TGCAGTGCTAGTCAGACAGGCGGGTTCTACGAGCAGTACTTC. It encodes CSASQTGGFYEQYF.

V usage is TRBV6-1 and J usage is TRBJ1-2, with D hard to call. The CDR3 extends over 14 amino acids. CDR1 is MNHNS and CDR2 is SASEGT in the germline V gene. V was shortened by 5 bases and J by 5 bases, with 15 bases between the two germline ends. The CDR3 sequence is CASSPRSDGYGYTF. The CDR3 DNA sequence: TGTGCCAGCAGTCCGAGATCCGATGGGTATGGCTACACCTTC.

This clonotype was counted between two and nine times. This chain connects TRBV5-5 to TRBJ1-2, with D perhaps TRBD1 (5 bases). The CDR3 length is 14 residues. V was clipped by 5 bases and J by 4 bases, with 15 bases between them. Germline CDR1 SGHKS, CDR2 YYEKEE (reference sequence). CDR3: CASSLQQDLYGYTF. CDR3 DNA: TGTGCCAGCAGTCTGCAACAGGACCTCTATGGCTACACCTTC. Variable domain in full (rest from reference TRBV5-5 and TRBJ1-2): DAGVTQSPTHLIKTRGQQVTLRCSPISGHKSVSWYQQVLGQGPQFIFQYYEKEERGRGNFPDRFSARQFPNYSSELNVNALLLGDSALYLCASSLQQDLYGYTFGSGTRLTVV.

This chain joins TRBV6-5 and TRBJ2-1, with D hard to call. The CDR3 loop spans 12 amino acids. The germline V and J ends were trimmed by 4 bases and 4 bases, with 5 bases remaining between them. Germline CDR1 is MNHEY and CDR2 is SVGAGI. CDR3 nucleotide sequence: TGTGCCAGCAGTTCGATATACAATGAGCAGTTCTTC. Translation gives CASSSIYNEQFF.

This clonotype has a handful of counts. The CDR3 DNA is TGTGCCAGCTCACCCCCGGGGGTCGCAGATACGCAGTATTTT. Translation gives CASSPPGVADTQYF. The genes are TRBV18 and TRBJ2-3, with D possibly matching TRBD2 (6 bases). The CDR3 covers 14 residues. Trimming cost V 3 bases and J 4 bases, with 11 bases left between them. Germline V gene sequence: CDR1 KGHSH, CDR2 LQKENI.

The V and J genes are TRBV30 and TRBJ2-1; the D is unclear. The germline CDR1 and CDR2 sequences are GTSNPN and SVGIG (reference sequence). V shed 5 bases and J shed 0 bases, with 8 bases lying between them. The CDR3 extends over 13 amino acids. In DNA, the CDR3 is TGTGCCTGGGGGATAAACTCCTACAATGAGCAGTTCTTC. Its protein is CAWGINSYNEQFF.

This clonotype has just a few counts. CDR3 loop: CASSQGGGGQTEAFF. The CDR3 DNA reads as TGTGCCAGCAGCCAAGGAGGGGGGGGTCAGACTGAAGCTTTCTTT. This sequence joins TRBV4-2 and TRBJ1-1, with TRBD1 as a possible D gene (6 bases). Germline CDR1 is LGHNA and CDR2 is YNFKEQ. This CDR3 is 15 amino acids long. The V end was cut by 1 base, the J end by 5 bases, with 14 bases between.

With respect to this clonotype: This may come from a read error, since a much larger clone is one base off. This chain links TRBV15 with TRBJ1-5; D is undetermined. The CDR3 sequence is 15 residues long. The V gene's germline CDR1 is LNHNV and CDR2 YYDKDF (reference sequence). The ends were cut back, 0 bases at V and 0 bases at J, with 6 bases in the middle. The CDR3 region is CATSRDPGSNQPQHF. CDR3 DNA: TGTGCCACCAGCAGAGACCCTGGTAGCAATCAGCCCCAGCATTTT.

The genes are TRBV20-1 and TRBJ1-2; D call uncertain. Germline lookup yields CDR1 DFQATT and CDR2 SNEGSKA (reference sequence). Trimming stripped 3 bases from V and 8 bases from J, with 7 bases between. CDR3 length: 10 residues. CDR3 bases: TGCAGTGCTAGGGTGGGAGGCTACACCTTC. This gives the protein CSARVGGYTF.

The table lists this clonotype with a few counts. The chain links TRBV5-1 to TRBJ2-2; 7 bases map to TRBD2. The V gene end was trimmed by 4 bases and the J gene end by 7 bases; junction bases not matched to a gene: 4. CDR3 length equals 13 residues. Germline V gene sequence: CDR1 SGHRS, CDR2 YFSETQ. CDR3 bases: TGCGCCAGCAGCGGGACTACCGTCGGGGAGCTGTTTTTT. Its translation is CASSGTTVGELFF.

This clonotype has a handful of counts. The chain links TRBV7-9 to TRBJ2-7, with 8 bases lining up with TRBD1. This CDR3 spans 12 amino acids. V lost 9 bases, J lost 3 bases, and 4 bases stayed unmatched. Germline assignment: CDR1 SEHNR and CDR2 FQNEAQ (reference sequence). CDR3 in DNA: TGTGCCAGTTCCGACAGGGGCTACGAGCAGTACTTC. Translation gives CASSDRGYEQYF.

In its sample, this clonotype was seen many times. V is TRBV25-1 and J is TRBJ2-3, with a weak D call TRBD1 (6 bases). Germline loops: CDR1 MGHDK, CDR2 SYGVNS. The CDR3 has 15 residues. V lost 5 bases to trimming and J lost 1 base, with 13 bases between them. CDR3: CASSIAKGGTDTQYF. For the CDR3, the DNA is TGTGCCAGCAGTATCGCTAAGGGGGGCACAGATACGCAGTATTTT.

The sample holds a few counts of this clonotype. The chain combines TRBV20-1 with TRBJ2-7; no clear D gene. The length of the CDR3 is 13 residues. Looked up from germline, CDR1 is DFQATT and CDR2 is SNEGSKA (reference sequence). V lost 5 bases, J lost 3 bases, and 14 bases lay in between. The CDR3 reads CSAPIVVNYEQYF. CDR3 DNA: TGCAGTGCTCCCATAGTAGTTAACTACGAGCAGTACTTC.